Each of the 7 T cell receptor beta chains below was sequenced from the same sample in a study of shared clonotypes between healthy human individuals. Produced via immunoSEQ multiplex PCR; TCRdb's table is partial and in-frame only. Here the sample spans about 1 million clones, 75% being singletons. Sequencing input: memory CD4+ T cells sorted from blood. Subset specified: CD45RA-negative fraction. The receptor set was obtained from a man aged 18 to 29 in good health.

V gene TRBV7-3 combines with J gene TRBJ1-6, with D unresolved. This CDR3 spans 14 amino acids. V dropped 0 bases and J dropped 6 bases, with 6 bases sitting between them. CDR1 SGHTA and CDR2 FQGTGA come from the germline V gene. The CDR3 DNA reads as TGTGCCAGCAGCTTAACGTCAGCTAATTCACCCCTCCACTTT. It is translated as CASSLTSANSPLHF.

The chain carries TRBV30 and TRBJ2-1; 11 bases agree with TRBD2. J gave up 6 bases and V 2 bases, and 9 bases lay outside the gene matches. Germline V gene sequence: CDR1 GTSNPN, CDR2 SVGIG (reference sequence). The length of the CDR3 is 16 residues. The CDR3 protein is CAWSIQLAGAANEQFF. For the CDR3, the DNA is TGTGCCTGGAGTATTCAACTAGCGGGGGCCGCCAATGAGCAGTTCTTC.

This chain links TRBV30 with TRBJ1-2; no clear D gene. V shed 4 bases and J shed 2 bases, with 8 bases lying between them. Germline V lookup: CDR1 GTSNPN, CDR2 SVGIG (reference sequence). This CDR3 contains 12 residues. CDR3 nucleotides: TGTGCCTGGAATAAAGAGAACTATGGCTACACCTTC. Encoded protein: CAWNKENYGYTF.

The chain has TRBV4-1 and TRBJ2-1, with D possibly TRBD2 on 6 matching bases. Germline loops: CDR1 MGHRA, CDR2 YSYEKL. V was pared by 0 bases and J by 9 bases, with 12 bases between. The CDR3 spans 14 residues. CDR3 in DNA: TGCGCCAGCAGCCAAGAGGCGGGGATTGGTGAGCAGTTCTTC. Residues: CASSQEAGIGEQFF.

The chain is built from TRBV10-3 and TRBJ2-3; TRBD2 aligns across 10 bases. The CDR3 totals 15 residues. Germline V gene lookup returns CDR1 ENHRY and CDR2 SYGVKD. Trimming removed 4 bases from V and 1 base from J; junction bases left unmatched: 2. CDR3 coding DNA: TGTGCCATCAGTGTAGGGACTAGCGGCACAGATACGCAGTATTTT. The encoded protein is CAISVGTSGTDTQYF.

V is TRBV4-1 and J is TRBJ2-7, with TRBD1 matching over 7 bases. With V trimmed by 4 bases and J by 2 bases, 8 bases remained unmatched. The CDR3 is made up of 15 amino acids. The germline V gene encodes CDR1 MGHRA and CDR2 YSYEKL. The CDR3 DNA reads TGCGCCAGCAGCCCTGACCGGGACAGCCCCTACGAGCAGTACTTC. The encoded protein is CASSPDRDSPYEQYF.

The chain combines TRBV10-1 with TRBJ2-5, with D perhaps matching TRBD1 (5 bases). The CDR3 length is 14 residues. CDR1 WNHNN and CDR2 SYGVQD come from the germline V gene (reference sequence). V lost 4 bases and J lost 2, with 11 bases in between. DNA for the CDR3: TGCGCCAGCAGTGGTAGCAGGGTACAAGAGACCCAGTACTTC. This encodes CASSGSRVQETQYF.